This T cell receptor beta chain emerged from a study of T cell changes during pregnancy in multiple sclerosis. In germline, CDR1 is MDHEN, CDR2 SYDVKM. V lost 9 bases, J lost 4 bases, and 15 bases lay in between. The CDR3 has 13 residues. Clones were read by immunoSEQ multiplex PCR, and TCRdb kept only the in-frame ones, dropping some. The repertoire holds about 31,000 clones, roughly 86% seen once, with more than 6% in the top ten. This specimen consisted of CD8+ T cells from peripheral blood mononuclear cells, obtained before pregnancy. The V and J genes are TRBV28 and TRBJ1-1; TRBD1 is a possible D gene (6 bases). This TCR derives from a female donor with multiple sclerosis, enrolled in a pregnancy study. The CDR3 is CASSQGWSTEAFF. CDR3 nucleotides: TGTGCCAGTTCACAGGGCTGGAGCACTGAAGCTTTCTTT.